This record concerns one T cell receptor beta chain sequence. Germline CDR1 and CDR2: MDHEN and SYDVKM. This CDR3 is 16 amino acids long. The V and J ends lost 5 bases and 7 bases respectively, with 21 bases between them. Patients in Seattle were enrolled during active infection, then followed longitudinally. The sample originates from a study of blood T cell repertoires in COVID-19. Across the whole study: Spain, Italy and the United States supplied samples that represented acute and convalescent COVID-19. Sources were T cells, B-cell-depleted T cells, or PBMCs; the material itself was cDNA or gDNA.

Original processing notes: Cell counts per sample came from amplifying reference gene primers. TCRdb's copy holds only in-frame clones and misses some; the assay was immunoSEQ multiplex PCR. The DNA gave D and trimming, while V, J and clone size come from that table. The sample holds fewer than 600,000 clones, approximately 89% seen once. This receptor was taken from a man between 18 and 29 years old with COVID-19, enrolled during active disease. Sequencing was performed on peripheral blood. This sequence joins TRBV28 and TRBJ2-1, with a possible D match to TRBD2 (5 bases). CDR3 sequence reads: CASSPGSAALGNEQFF. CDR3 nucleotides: TGTGCCAGCAGTCCGGGGTCAGCGGCCCTTGGGAATGAGCAGTTCTTC.